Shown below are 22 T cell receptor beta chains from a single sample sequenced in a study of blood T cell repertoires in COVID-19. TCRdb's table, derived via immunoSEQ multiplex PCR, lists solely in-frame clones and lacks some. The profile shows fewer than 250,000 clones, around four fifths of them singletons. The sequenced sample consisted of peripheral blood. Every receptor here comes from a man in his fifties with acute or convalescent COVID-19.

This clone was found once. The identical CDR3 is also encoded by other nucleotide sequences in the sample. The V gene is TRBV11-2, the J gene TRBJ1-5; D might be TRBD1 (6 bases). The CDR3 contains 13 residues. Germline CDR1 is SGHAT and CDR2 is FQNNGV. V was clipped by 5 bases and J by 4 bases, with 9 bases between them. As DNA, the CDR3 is TGTGCCAGCAGCCTAGGACAGAATCAGCCCCAGCATTTT. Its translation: CASSLGQNQPQHF.

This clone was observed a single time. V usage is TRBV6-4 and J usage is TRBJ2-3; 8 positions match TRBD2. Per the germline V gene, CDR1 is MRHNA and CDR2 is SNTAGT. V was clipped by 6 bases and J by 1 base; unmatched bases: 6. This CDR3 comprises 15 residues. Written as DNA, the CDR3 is TGTGCCAGCAGCCAGAGCGGGAGTGGCACAGATACGCAGTATTTT. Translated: CASSQSGSGTDTQYF.

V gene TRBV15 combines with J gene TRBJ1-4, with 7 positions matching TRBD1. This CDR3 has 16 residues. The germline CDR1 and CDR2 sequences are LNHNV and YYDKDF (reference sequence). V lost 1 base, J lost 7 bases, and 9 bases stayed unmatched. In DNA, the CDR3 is TGTGCCACCAGCAGAGGTGGACAGGTCTGGGGTGAAAAACTGTTTTTT. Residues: CATSRGGQVWGEKLFF.

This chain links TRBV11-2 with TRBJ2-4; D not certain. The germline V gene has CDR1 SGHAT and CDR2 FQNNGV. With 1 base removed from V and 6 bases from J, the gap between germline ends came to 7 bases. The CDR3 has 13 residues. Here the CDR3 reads CASSLAEINIQYF. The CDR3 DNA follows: TGTGCCAGCAGCTTAGCGGAGATAAACATTCAGTACTTC.

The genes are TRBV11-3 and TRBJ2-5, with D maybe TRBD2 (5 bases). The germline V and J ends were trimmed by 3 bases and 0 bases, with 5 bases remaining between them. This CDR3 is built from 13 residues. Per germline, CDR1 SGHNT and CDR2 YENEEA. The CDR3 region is CASSFGNQETQYF. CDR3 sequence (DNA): TGTGCCAGCAGCTTCGGGAACCAAGAGACCCAGTACTTC.

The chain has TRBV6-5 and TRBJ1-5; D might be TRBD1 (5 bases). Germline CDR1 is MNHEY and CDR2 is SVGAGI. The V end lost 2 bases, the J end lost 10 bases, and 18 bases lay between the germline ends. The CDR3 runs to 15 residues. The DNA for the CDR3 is TGTGCCAGCAGTTACCGCGGACACGAGTGGCTCCCCCAGCATTTT. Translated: CASSYRGHEWLPQHF.

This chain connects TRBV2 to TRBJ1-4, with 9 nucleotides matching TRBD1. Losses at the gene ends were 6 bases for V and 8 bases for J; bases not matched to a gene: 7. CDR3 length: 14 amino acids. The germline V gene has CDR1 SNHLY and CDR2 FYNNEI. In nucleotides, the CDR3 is TGTGCCAGCAGGTCGGGACAGGGTTTAGAAAAACTGTTTTTT. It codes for CASRSGQGLEKLFF.

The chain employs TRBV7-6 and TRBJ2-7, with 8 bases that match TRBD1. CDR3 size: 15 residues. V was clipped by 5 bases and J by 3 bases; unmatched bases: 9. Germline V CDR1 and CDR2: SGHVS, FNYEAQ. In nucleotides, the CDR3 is TGTGCCAGCAGCCTAACCGGGACAGGTGTCTACGAGCAGTACTTC. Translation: CASSLTGTGVYEQYF. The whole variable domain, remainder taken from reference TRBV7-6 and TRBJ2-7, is GAGVSQSPRYKVTKRGQDVALRCDPISGHVSLYWYRQALGQGPEFLTYFNYEAQQDKSGLPNDRFSAERPEGSISTLTIQRTEQRDSAMYRCASSLTGTGVYEQYFGPGTRLTVT.

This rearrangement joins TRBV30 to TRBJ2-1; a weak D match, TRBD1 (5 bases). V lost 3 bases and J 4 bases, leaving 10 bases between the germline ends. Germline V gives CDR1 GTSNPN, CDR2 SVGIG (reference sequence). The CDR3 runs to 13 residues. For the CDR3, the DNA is TGTGCCTGGAGCCTAGGGGATTACAATGAGCAGTTCTTC. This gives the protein CAWSLGDYNEQFF.

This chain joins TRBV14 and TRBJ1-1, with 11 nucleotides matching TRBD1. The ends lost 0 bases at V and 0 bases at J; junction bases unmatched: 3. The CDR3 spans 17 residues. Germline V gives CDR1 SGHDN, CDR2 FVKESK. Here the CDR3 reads CASSQDRTGGMNTEAFF. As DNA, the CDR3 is TGTGCCAGCAGCCAAGATCGGACAGGGGGCATGAACACTGAAGCTTTCTTT.

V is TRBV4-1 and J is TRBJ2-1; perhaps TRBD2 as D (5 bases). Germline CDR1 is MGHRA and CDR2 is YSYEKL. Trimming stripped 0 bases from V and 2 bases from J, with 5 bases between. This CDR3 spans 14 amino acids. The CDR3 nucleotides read TGCGCCAGCAGCCAAGAGCGGGCCTACAATGAGCAGTTCTTC. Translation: CASSQERAYNEQFF.

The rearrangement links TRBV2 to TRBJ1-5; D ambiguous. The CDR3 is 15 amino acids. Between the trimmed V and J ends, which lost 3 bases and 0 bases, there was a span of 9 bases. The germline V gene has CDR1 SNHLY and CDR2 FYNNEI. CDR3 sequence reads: CASSDGRNSNQPQHF. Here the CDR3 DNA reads TGTGCCAGCAGTGACGGCAGGAATAGCAATCAGCCCCAGCATTTT.

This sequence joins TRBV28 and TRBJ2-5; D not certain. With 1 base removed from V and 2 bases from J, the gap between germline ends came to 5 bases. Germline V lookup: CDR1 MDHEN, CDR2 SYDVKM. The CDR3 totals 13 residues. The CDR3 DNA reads TGTGCCAGCAGTTTATTGCGGCAAGAGACCCAGTACTTC. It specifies CASSLLRQETQYF.

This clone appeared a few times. The CDR3 DNA reads as TGTGCCAGCAGCTTAACTCAAGGGGGAAATGAGCAGTTCTTC. Protein sequence: CASSLTQGGNEQFF. This chain links TRBV7-3 with TRBJ2-1, with D possibly TRBD1 on 6 matching bases. V was cut by 0 bases and J by 7 bases, with 10 bases left in between. Per germline, CDR1 SGHTA and CDR2 FQGTGA. The length of the CDR3 is 14 residues.

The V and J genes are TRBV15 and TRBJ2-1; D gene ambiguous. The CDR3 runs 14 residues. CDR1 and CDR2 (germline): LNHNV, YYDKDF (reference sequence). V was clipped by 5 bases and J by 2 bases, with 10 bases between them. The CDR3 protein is CATSPRLPYNEQFF. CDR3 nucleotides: TGTGCCACCAGCCCGAGGCTACCCTACAATGAGCAGTTCTTC.

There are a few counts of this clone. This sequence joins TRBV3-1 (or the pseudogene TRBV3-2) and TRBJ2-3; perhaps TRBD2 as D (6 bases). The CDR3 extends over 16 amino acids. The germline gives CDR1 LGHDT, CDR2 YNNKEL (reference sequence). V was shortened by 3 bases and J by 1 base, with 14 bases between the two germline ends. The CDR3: CASSQGIAEGTDTQYF. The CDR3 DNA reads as TGTGCCAGCAGCCAGGGTATAGCGGAAGGCACAGATACGCAGTATTTT.

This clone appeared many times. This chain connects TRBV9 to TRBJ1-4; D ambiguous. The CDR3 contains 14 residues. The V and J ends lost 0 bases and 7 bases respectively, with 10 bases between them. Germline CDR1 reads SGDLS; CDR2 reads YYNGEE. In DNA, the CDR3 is TGTGCCAGCAGCGTAGGCCAGAACCCTGAAAAACTGTTTTTT. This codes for CASSVGQNPEKLFF.

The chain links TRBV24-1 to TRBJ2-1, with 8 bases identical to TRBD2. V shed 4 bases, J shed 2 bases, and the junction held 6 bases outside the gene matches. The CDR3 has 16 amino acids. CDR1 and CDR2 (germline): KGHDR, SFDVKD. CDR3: CATSESSGKPYNEQFF. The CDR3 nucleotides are TGTGCCACCAGTGAAAGTAGCGGGAAACCCTACAATGAGCAGTTCTTC.

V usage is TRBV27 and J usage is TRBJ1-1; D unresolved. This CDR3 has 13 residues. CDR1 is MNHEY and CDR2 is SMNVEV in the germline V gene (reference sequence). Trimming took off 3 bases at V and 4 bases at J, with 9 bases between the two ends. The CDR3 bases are TGTGCCAGCAGTTTTAGCGGGGTCACTGAAGCTTTCTTT. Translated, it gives CASSFSGVTEAFF.

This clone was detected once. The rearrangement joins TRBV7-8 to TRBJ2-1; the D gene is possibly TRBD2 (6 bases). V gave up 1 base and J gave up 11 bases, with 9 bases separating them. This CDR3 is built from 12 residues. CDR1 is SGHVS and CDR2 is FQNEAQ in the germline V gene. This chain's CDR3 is CASSLDREKQFF. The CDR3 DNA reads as TGTGCCAGCAGCTTAGATCGGGAGAAGCAGTTCTTC.

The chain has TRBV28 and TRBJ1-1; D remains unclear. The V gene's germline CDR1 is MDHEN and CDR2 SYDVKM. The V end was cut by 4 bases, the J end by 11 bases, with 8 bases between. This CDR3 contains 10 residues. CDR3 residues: CASSSSGAFF. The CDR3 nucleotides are TGTGCCAGCAGTTCCAGCGGGGCTTTCTTT.

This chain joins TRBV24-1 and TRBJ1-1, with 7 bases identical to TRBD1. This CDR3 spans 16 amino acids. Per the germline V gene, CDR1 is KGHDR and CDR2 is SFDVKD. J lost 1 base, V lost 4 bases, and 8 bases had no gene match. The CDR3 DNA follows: TGTGCCACCAGTGAGGGTGCAACAGGGGCGAACACTGAAGCTTTCTTT. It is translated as CATSEGATGANTEAFF.